This TCR beta chain is drawn from a study of blood T cell repertoires in COVID-19. The germline V gene encodes CDR1 MNHEY and CDR2 SVGAGI. V was pared by 6 bases and J by 2 bases, with 7 bases of the junction left unmatched. The CDR3 is 15 amino acids. The authors' processing: Nucleated cell counts were estimated from reference gene primer amplification. Here immunoSEQ multiplex PCR was the method, and the copy in TCRdb shows in-frame clones only, minus some. The V and J calls and clone size come from that table; D and trimming were worked out from the DNA. Of hundreds of thousands of clones in the sample, 80% to 90% were seen once.

The sample comprised PBMCs or T cells enriched from blood (not recorded which). The genes are TRBV6-5 and TRBJ1-2, with 9 bases fitting TRBD1. This sequence originates from an older woman who had recovered from COVID-19. The CDR3, as DNA: TGTGCCAGCAGCGATACAGGGGGCGCGAACTATGGCTACACCTTC. Translated, it gives CASSDTGGANYGYTF.